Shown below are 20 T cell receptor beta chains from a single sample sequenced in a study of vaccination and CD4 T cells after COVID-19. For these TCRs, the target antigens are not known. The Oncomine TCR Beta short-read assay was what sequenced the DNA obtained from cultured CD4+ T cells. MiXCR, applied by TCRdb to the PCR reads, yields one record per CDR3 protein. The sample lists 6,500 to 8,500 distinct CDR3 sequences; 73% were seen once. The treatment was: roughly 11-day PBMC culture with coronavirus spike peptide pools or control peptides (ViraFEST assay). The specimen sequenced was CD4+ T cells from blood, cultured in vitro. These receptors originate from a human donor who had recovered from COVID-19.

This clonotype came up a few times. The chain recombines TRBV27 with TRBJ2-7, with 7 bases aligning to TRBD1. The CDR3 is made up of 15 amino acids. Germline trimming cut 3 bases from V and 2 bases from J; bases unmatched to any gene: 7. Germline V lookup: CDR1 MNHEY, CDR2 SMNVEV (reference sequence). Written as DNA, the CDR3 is TGTGCCAGCAGTTTTAGGGGGCTACGGGCCTACGAGCAGTACTTC. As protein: CASSFRGLRAYEQYF.

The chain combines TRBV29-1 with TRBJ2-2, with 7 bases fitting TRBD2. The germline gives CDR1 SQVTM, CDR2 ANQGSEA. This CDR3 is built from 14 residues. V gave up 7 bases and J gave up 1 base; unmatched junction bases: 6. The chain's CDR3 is CSATRERNTGELFF. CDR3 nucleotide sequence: TGCAGCGCCACGCGGGAGAGGAACACCGGGGAGCTGTTTTTT.

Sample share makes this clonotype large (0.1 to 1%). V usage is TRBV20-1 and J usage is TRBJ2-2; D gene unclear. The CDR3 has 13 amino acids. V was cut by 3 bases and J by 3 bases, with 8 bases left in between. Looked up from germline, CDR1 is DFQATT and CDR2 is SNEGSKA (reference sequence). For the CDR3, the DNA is TGCAGTGCTAGTAGCAGACACACCGGGGAGCTGTTTTTT. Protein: CSASSRHTGELFF.

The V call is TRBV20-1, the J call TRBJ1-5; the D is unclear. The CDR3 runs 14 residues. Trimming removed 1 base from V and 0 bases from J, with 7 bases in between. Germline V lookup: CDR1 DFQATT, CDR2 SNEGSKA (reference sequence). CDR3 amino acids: CSARGVSSNQPQHF. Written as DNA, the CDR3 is TGCAGTGCTAGAGGCGTGTCTAGCAATCAGCCCCAGCATTTT.

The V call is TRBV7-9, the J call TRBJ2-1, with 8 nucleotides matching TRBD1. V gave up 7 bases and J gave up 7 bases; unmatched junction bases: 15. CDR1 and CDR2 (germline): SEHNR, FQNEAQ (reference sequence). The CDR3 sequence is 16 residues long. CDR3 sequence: CASNPLWTGTANEQFF. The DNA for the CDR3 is TGTGCCAGCAACCCGCTCTGGACAGGGACAGCAAATGAGCAGTTCTTC.

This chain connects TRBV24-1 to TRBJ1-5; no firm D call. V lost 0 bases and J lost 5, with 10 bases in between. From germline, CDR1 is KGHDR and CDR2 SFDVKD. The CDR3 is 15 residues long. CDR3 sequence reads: CATSDLPRQDQPQHF. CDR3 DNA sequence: TGTGCCACCAGTGATTTGCCCCGACAAGATCAGCCCCAGCATTTT.

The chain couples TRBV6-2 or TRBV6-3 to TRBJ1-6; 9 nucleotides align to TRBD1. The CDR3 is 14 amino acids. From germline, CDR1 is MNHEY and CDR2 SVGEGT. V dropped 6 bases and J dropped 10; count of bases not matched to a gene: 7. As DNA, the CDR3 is TGTGCCAGCAGCAACCCTACAGGGGGCTCACCCCTCCACTTT. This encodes CASSNPTGGSPLHF.

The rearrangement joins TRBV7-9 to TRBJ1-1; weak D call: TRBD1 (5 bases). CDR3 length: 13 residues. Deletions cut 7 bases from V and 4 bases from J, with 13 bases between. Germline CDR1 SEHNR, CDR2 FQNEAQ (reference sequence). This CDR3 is CASTRGGGTEAFF. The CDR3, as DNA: TGTGCCAGCACCCGGGGGGGTGGCACTGAAGCTTTCTTT.

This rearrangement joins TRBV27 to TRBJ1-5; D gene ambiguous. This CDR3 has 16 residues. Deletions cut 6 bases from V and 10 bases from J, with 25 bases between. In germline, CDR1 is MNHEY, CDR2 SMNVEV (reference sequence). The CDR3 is CASSPPLGPQSGPQHF. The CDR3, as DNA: TGTGCCAGCAGCCCACCCCTGGGCCCGCAATCAGGCCCCCAGCATTTT.

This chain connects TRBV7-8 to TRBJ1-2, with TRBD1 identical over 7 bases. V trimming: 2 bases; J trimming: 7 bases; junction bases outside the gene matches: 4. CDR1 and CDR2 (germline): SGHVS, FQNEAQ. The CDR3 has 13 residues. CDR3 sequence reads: CASSLNRGSGYTF. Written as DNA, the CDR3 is TGTGCCAGCAGCTTAAACAGGGGTAGTGGCTACACCTTC.

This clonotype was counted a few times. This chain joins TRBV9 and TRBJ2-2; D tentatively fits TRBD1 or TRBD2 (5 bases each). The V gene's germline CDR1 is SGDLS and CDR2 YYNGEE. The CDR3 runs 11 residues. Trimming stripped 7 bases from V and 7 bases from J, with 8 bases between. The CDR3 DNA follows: TGTGCCAGCCATGGGGGCGGGGAGCTGTTTTTT. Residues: CASHGGGELFF.

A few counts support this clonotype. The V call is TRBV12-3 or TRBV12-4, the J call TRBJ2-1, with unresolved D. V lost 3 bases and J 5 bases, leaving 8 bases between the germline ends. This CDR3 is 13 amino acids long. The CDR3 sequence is CASSFGEDNEQFF. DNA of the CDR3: TGTGCCAGCAGTTTTGGAGAAGACAATGAGCAGTTCTTC.

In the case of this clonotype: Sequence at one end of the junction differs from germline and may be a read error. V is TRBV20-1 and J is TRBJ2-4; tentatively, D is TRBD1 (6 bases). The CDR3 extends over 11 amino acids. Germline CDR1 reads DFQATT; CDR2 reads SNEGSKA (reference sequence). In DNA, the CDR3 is TGCAGTGCCCTGCGGACAGATAGGTACTTCTTC. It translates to CSALRTDRYFF.

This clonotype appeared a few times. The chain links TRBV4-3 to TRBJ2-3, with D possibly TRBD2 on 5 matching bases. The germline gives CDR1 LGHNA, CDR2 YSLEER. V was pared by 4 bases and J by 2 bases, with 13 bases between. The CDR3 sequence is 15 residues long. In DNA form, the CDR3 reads TGCGCCAGCAGCCTCGGACTCCTAAACACAGATACGCAGTATTTT. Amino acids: CASSLGLLNTDTQYF.

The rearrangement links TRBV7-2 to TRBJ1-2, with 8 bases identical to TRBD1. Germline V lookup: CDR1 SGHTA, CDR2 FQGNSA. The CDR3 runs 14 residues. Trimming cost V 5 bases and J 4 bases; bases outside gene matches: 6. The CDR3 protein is CASSPDRAGYGYTF. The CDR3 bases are TGTGCCAGCAGCCCGGACAGGGCCGGCTATGGCTACACCTTC. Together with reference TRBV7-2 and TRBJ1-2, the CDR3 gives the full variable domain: GAGVSQSPSNKVTEKGKDVELRCDPISGHTALYWYRQSLGQGLEFLIYFQGNSAPDKSGLPSDRFSAERTGGSVSTLTIQRTQQEDSAVYLCASSPDRAGYGYTFGSGTRLTVV.

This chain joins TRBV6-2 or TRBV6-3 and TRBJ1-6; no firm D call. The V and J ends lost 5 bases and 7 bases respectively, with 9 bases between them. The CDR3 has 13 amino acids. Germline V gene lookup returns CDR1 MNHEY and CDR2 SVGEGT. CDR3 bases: TGTGCCAGCAGTCGGGAGTGGAATTCACCCCTCCACTTT. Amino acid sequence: CASSREWNSPLHF.

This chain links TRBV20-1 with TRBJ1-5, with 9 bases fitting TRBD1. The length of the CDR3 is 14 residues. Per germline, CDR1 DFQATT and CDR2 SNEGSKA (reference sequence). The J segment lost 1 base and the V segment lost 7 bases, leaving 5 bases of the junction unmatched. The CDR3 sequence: CSGLTGGSNQPQHF. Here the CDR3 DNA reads TGCAGTGGCCTGACAGGGGGAAGCAATCAGCCCCAGCATTTT.

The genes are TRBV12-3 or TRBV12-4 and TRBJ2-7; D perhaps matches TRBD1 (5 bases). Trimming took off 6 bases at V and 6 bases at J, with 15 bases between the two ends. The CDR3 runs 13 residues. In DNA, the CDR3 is TGTGCCAGCAGCCCTACCAGGGCCAGCGAGCAGTACTTC. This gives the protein CASSPTRASEQYF.

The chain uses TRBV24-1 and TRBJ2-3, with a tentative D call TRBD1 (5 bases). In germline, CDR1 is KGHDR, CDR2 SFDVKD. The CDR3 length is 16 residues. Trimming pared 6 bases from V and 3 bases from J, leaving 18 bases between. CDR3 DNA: TGTGCCACCAGTCGAGGCGGAAGGGGAAAAACAGATACGCAGTATTTT. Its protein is CATSRGGRGKTDTQYF.

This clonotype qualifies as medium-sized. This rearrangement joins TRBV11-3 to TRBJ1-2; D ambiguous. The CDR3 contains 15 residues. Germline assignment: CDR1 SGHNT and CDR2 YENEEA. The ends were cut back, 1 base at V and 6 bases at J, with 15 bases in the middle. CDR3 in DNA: TGTGCCAGCAGCTTAGTTCGCCCTAAGGCCAATGGCTACACCTTC. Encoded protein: CASSLVRPKANGYTF.